A single sample is the source of the 25 T cell receptor beta chains below, sequenced in a study of blood T cell repertoires in COVID-19. Data came from immunoSEQ multiplex PCR; TCRdb stores just in-frame clones and leaves some out. The sample holds around 30,000 clones, approximately 95% seen once. Material: peripheral blood. All receptors derive from a male donor with active COVID-19.

This chain links TRBV4-1 with TRBJ1-2; tentatively, D is TRBD1 (5 bases). Deletions cut 3 bases from V and 0 bases from J, with 14 bases between. This CDR3 is 16 amino acids long. Germline loops: CDR1 MGHRA, CDR2 YSYEKL. The CDR3 sequence: CASSHPEGAPNYGYTF. The CDR3 nucleotides are TGCGCCAGCAGCCACCCGGAAGGGGCTCCTAACTATGGCTACACCTTC.

CDR3: CASSQVWLAGSSYNEQFF. In nucleotides, the CDR3 is TGCGCCAGCAGCCAAGTTTGGCTAGCGGGGAGCTCCTACAATGAGCAGTTCTTC. V usage is TRBV4-1 and J usage is TRBJ2-1; 9 nucleotides align to TRBD2. CDR1 MGHRA and CDR2 YSYEKL come from the germline V gene. This CDR3 is built from 18 residues. The ends lost 1 base at V and 0 bases at J; junction bases unmatched: 7.

The chain is built from TRBV5-1 and TRBJ2-5; D ambiguous. The CDR3 consists of 12 residues. Germline loops: CDR1 SGHRS, CDR2 YFSETQ. The V end was cut by 0 bases, the J end by 3 bases, with 3 bases between. The CDR3 nucleotides read TGCGCCAGCAGCTTGGCCAAAGAGACCCAGTACTTC. Translating gives CASSLAKETQYF.

The V gene is TRBV6-5, the J gene TRBJ2-7; D possibly corresponds to TRBD1 (5 bases). Between the trimmed V and J ends, which lost 2 bases and 0 bases, there was a span of 8 bases. This CDR3 is 14 amino acids long. Per the germline V gene, CDR1 is MNHEY and CDR2 is SVGAGI. The CDR3 loop is CASSYNRNSYEQYF. In nucleotides, the CDR3 is TGTGCCAGCAGTTACAACAGGAACTCCTACGAGCAGTACTTC.

The chain joins TRBV4-2 to TRBJ1-3, with D possibly TRBD1 on 5 matching bases. The CDR3 contains 15 residues. Trimming cost V 3 bases and J 4 bases, with 13 bases left between them. The germline gives CDR1 LGHNA, CDR2 YNFKEQ. CDR3 protein: CASSQGKQAGNTIYF. DNA of the CDR3: TGTGCCAGCAGCCAGGGAAAACAGGCAGGAAACACCATATATTTT.

The chain uses TRBV3-1 (or the pseudogene TRBV3-2) and TRBJ2-7; TRBD1 aligns across 7 bases. This CDR3 is 14 amino acids long. The V gene end was trimmed by 4 bases and the J gene end by 2 bases; junction bases not matched to a gene: 5. Germline V CDR1 and CDR2: LGHDT, YNNKEL (reference sequence). Here the CDR3 DNA reads TGTGCCAGCAGCCCGACAGGGCCGGCCTACGAGCAGTACTTC. It codes for CASSPTGPAYEQYF.

The chain combines TRBV6-6 with TRBJ1-4, with 10 bases that match TRBD1. CDR3 length: 17 amino acids. J gave up 3 bases and V 5 bases, and 9 bases lay outside the gene matches. The V gene's germline CDR1 is MNHNY and CDR2 SVGAGI (reference sequence). The CDR3 DNA sequence: TGTGCCAGCAGTCATCCCGGGACAGGGGTAGCTAATGAAAAACTGTTTTTT. Its protein product is CASSHPGTGVANEKLFF.

The chain couples TRBV7-3 to TRBJ2-1; 8 nucleotides align to TRBD1. Trimming removed 3 bases from V and 7 bases from J; junction bases left unmatched: 8. There are 15 residues in the CDR3. Per germline, CDR1 SGHTA and CDR2 FQGTGA. CDR3 in DNA: TGTGCCAGCAGCTTTGACAGGGGTACTTGGAATGAGCAGTTCTTC. Translating gives CASSFDRGTWNEQFF.

The chain couples TRBV7-9 to TRBJ2-2; 7 bases match TRBD2. Germline assignment: CDR1 SEHNR and CDR2 FQNEAQ (reference sequence). The CDR3 totals 16 residues. The V gene end was trimmed by 5 bases and the J gene end by 4 bases; junction bases not matched to a gene: 10. DNA for the CDR3: TGTGCCAGCAGCACGGGACTATTGTTAGGCACCGGGGAGCTGTTTTTT. Translating it yields CASSTGLLLGTGELFF.

This clone was detected only a few times. J is TRBJ1-5 and V is TRBV7-2, with D perhaps TRBD1 (6 bases). Looked up from germline, CDR1 is SGHTA and CDR2 is FQGNSA. The V end was cut by 6 bases, the J end by 4 bases, with 10 bases between. The CDR3 is made up of 13 amino acids. The CDR3 sequence: CASSQGINQPQHF. CDR3 sequence (DNA): TGTGCCAGCAGTCAGGGGATTAATCAGCCCCAGCATTTT.

This clone has just a few counts. The rearrangement uses TRBV6-5 and TRBJ1-2; D perhaps matches TRBD1 (5 bases). The germline V gene has CDR1 MNHEY and CDR2 SVGAGI. V lost 5 bases to trimming and J lost 6 bases, with 19 bases between them. The CDR3 totals 15 residues. The CDR3: CASSTRTGLVNGYTF. DNA of the CDR3: TGTGCCAGCAGTACCCGAACGGGACTGGTAAATGGCTACACCTTC.

CDR3 sequence reads: CASSLLGRGAGYEQYF. As DNA, the CDR3 is TGTGCCAGCAGCTTGCTCGGCAGGGGGGCCGGGTACGAGCAGTACTTC. The chain recombines TRBV5-6 with TRBJ2-7; possibly TRBD1 for D (7 bases). This CDR3 is 16 amino acids long. Germline CDR1 SGHDT, CDR2 YYEEEE. Trimming cost V 1 base and J 4 bases, with 18 bases left between them. The full variable domain, with the rest looked up from reference TRBV5-6 and TRBJ2-7, is DAGVTQSPTHLIKTRGQQVTLRCSPKSGHDTVSWYQQALGQGPQFIFQYYEEEERQRGNFPDRFSGHQFPNYSSELNVNALLLGDSALYLCASSLLGRGAGYEQYFGPGTRLTVT.

This clone was detected a few times. V usage is TRBV11-3 and J usage is TRBJ2-3, with D perhaps matching TRBD2 (5 bases). Trimming cost V 1 base and J 5 bases, with 13 bases left between them. CDR1 and CDR2 (germline): SGHNT, YENEEA. The CDR3 is made up of 15 amino acids. CDR3 protein: CASSLGLLGEDTQYF. The CDR3 DNA follows: TGTGCCAGCAGCTTAGGTCTACTAGGAGAAGATACGCAGTATTTT.

V and J are TRBV11-1 and TRBJ2-5; D possibly corresponds to TRBD1 (5 bases). Trimming took 0 bases from V and 4 from J, leaving 15 bases between them. This CDR3 is 16 amino acids long. Germline-derived CDR1 and CDR2 are SGHAT and FQDESV (reference sequence). CDR3 coding DNA: TGTGCCAGCAGCTTAGCAGGGGCTCCCGCCCGAGAGACCCAGTACTTC. As protein: CASSLAGAPARETQYF.

The chain has TRBV11-2 and TRBJ2-3; 8 bases fit TRBD2. V was pared by 1 base and J by 3 bases, with 6 bases of the junction left unmatched. CDR1 and CDR2 (germline): SGHAT, FQNNGV. This CDR3 has 16 amino acids. CDR3 region: CASSLVAGGQTDTQYF. In nucleotides, the CDR3 is TGTGCCAGCAGCTTAGTCGCGGGGGGACAAACAGATACGCAGTATTTT.

In nucleotides, the CDR3 is TGTGCCAGCAGCTCCCGACAGGGCCAGGTATACGAGCAGTACTTC. This gives the protein CASSSRQGQVYEQYF. V gene TRBV7-2 combines with J gene TRBJ2-7; 7 bases match TRBD1. CDR3 size: 15 residues. The V and J ends lost 4 bases and 4 bases, in that order; junction bases with no gene match: 10. Germline V gene lookup returns CDR1 SGHTA and CDR2 FQGNSA.

The chain uses TRBV11-3 and TRBJ2-5; 8 positions agree with TRBD1. This CDR3 is built from 15 residues. V lost 4 bases and J lost 5; bases outside the gene matches: 9. In germline, CDR1 is SGHNT, CDR2 YENEEA. DNA for the CDR3: TGTGCCAGCAGCTCCTTCGACAGGGGACGCGAGACCCAGTACTTC. Translated: CASSSFDRGRETQYF.

This clone showed up just once. This sequence joins TRBV7-3 and TRBJ2-3; 10 bases agree with TRBD2. Germline V gene data show CDR1 as SGHTA and CDR2 as FQGTGA. The length of the CDR3 is 18 residues. J lost 3 bases, V lost 4 bases, and 13 bases had no gene match. CDR3 nucleotides: TGTGCCAGCAGCTCCCTGCCCTGGGGTAGCGGGGGGACAGATACGCAGTATTTT. Protein sequence: CASSSLPWGSGGTDTQYF.

V is TRBV2 and J is TRBJ2-7; D is unresolved. The CDR3 consists of 13 residues. V was shortened by 4 bases and J by 6 bases, with 13 bases between the two germline ends. The germline CDR1 and CDR2 sequences are SNHLY and FYNNEI. In DNA, the CDR3 is TGTGCCAGCAGTGGGCAGTTATTCTCCGAGCAGTACTTC. This gives the protein CASSGQLFSEQYF.

In DNA form, the CDR3 reads TGCGCCAGCAACCCTTTGACAGGTGTACAGTACGAGCAGTACTTC. Its translation: CASNPLTGVQYEQYF. This chain joins TRBV5-1 and TRBJ2-7, with a possible D match to TRBD1 (6 bases). Trimming left V 6 bases short and J 4 bases short, with 20 bases between. The germline V gene encodes CDR1 SGHRS and CDR2 YFSETQ. This CDR3 spans 15 amino acids.

CDR3 amino acids: CASSRGETQYF. Written as DNA, the CDR3 is TGTGCCAGCAGCCGCGGAGAGACCCAGTACTTC. V gene TRBV9 combines with J gene TRBJ2-5; D is uncertain. Trimming removed 4 bases at V and 4 bases at J, with 5 bases between. The CDR3 totals 11 residues. Germline-derived CDR1 and CDR2 are SGDLS and YYNGEE.

The chain employs TRBV12-5 and TRBJ2-5; the D gene is possibly TRBD2 (5 bases). Germline V CDR1 and CDR2: LGHNT, FRNRAP. V lost 4 bases to trimming and J lost 7 bases, with 10 bases between them. The CDR3 loop spans 12 amino acids. CDR3 protein: CASGSLEGTQYF. The DNA of the CDR3 is TGTGCTAGTGGTTCGCTCGAGGGGACCCAGTACTTC.

This clone has just one count. The rearrangement links TRBV4-3 to TRBJ1-1; the match to TRBD1 covers 10 bases. V lost 4 bases and J lost 1; bases outside the gene matches: 9. The CDR3 is 17 amino acids. Germline CDR1 reads LGHNA; CDR2 reads YSLEER. The CDR3 nucleotides read TGCGCCAGCAGCCCGGGACAGGGGAAAAGGGCGAACACTGAAGCTTTCTTT. It specifies CASSPGQGKRANTEAFF.

The rearrangement uses TRBV2 and TRBJ2-5, with D possibly TRBD1 on 6 matching bases. V was cut by 3 bases and J by 4 bases, with 18 bases left in between. The germline gives CDR1 SNHLY, CDR2 FYNNEI. This CDR3 spans 16 amino acids. The CDR3 reads CASSDEQGPIGETQYF. Here the CDR3 DNA reads TGTGCCAGCAGTGACGAACAGGGTCCCATAGGAGAGACCCAGTACTTC.

The V and J genes are TRBV2 and TRBJ1-4; possible D gene TRBD1, 5 bases. CDR1 SNHLY and CDR2 FYNNEI come from the germline V gene. V lost 7 bases, J lost 5 bases, and 14 bases lay in between. CDR3 length equals 14 residues. The CDR3 region has the DNA TGTGCCAGCACCTCAGGGTACCCAAATGAAAAACTGTTTTTT. It codes for CASTSGYPNEKLFF.